What follows is one T cell receptor beta chain and its context. No antigen is known for it. No base-level quality is on record; no much larger clone is a single base apart. Trimming leaves V shorter by 3 bases and J shorter by 0 bases, with the junction holding 7 bases beyond the gene matches. Taken from the germline V gene, the CDR1 and CDR2 loops are SGHVS and FNYEAQ. Counted from cysteine to phenylalanine, this CDR3 has 16 amino acids. Of all the DNA, just the CDR3 is kept, 48 bases in frame from base 1. The sample comes from a study of T cell responses to AZD1222 COVID-19 vaccine (dated by TCRdb to 2020 to 2023). About the investigation overall: AZD1222 recipients with second doses at about 4 weeks or about 12 weeks were pooled, because spike-specific TCR depth and breadth did not differ between schedules. Trial participants were enrolled by age into subgroups of 18-55, 56-69 and 70-plus years, and 148, 28 and 57 TCR-sequenced participants, respectively, were included in these subgroups. A total of just over 230 trial participants underwent TCR sequencing, of whom some 210 received two doses of AZD1222 and about 25 received two doses of the MenACWY control vaccine.

Findings and caveats that apply to the study as a whole: CD4 TCRs associated with the vaccine covered the entire spike protein, and the dominant responses were in regions 160-218 and 743-854. Participants were mostly white British, with more females than males. The authors suggested clonal diversity may have been underestimated. After two AZD1222 doses, spike-specific TCR breadth and depth were significantly higher than at day 0 and than in MenACWY recipients. No day 14 peak-response samples were available, so repertoires were characterized only after the peak T cell response. Conclusions about previously exposed vaccinees are limited because only five to seven AZD1222 recipients were SARS-CoV-2 seropositive at baseline. Epitopes outside the regions mutated in the B.1.351 and B.1.1.7 variants were reportedly recognized by nearly half of the unique spike-specific TCRs. In the small 56-69-year group, the increase in depth fell short of significance, most likely because of low power.

The CDR3 regions of human TCRbeta chains were subjected to immunosequencing. The study's own analysis went as follows. TCRs in the repertoires were compared against a reference library of SARS-CoV-2-specific TCRs that had been generated with the MIRA antigen-specificity platform. Breadth meant the fraction of unique TCRs that were SARS-CoV-2-associated, whereas depth meant the fraction of total T cells that were SARS-CoV-2-associated. Using the MIRA data, every spike-specific TCR was mapped to the spike region that the TCR reacted to and assigned to either a CD4 or a CD8 class. Log10-transformed breadth and depth values were compared by one-way ANOVA with Sidak's multiple comparisons tests. In TCRdb, the immuneACCESS table is reduced to in-frame sequences with V and J assigned. These tables do not hold every clone; where another copy was compared, an unresolved V gene accounts for under half, and the others remain unexplained. Clonal size and the V and J genes are those of that table, whereas D and trimming came from the DNA. The sample table lists approximately 120,000 clones, over 85% of them with a count of one. The ten largest clones capture around 3.1% of the sample.

Read against the paper, the sample's time point label means: baseline before first vaccination. Vaccinee samples were obtained from the UK trials COV001 and COV002, which included a single-blind randomized controlled phase 2/3 trial of AZD1222 (ChAdOx1 nCoV-19) in healthy adults. For TCRbeta chain sequencing, PBMC samples from trial participants were taken at day 0 and at day 28 after the second dose. The origin of this receptor is an adult in good health. This receptor chain uses TRBV7-6 and TRBJ1-1, with 7 bases in between that match TRBD1. The material sequenced was peripheral blood, taken on day 0 of AZD1222 vaccination. The DNA sequence is given as TGTGCCAGCAGCTTCCCAACGGGACAGCTGAACACTGAAGCTTTCTTT. This is translated as CASSFPTGQLNTEAFF.